The entry that follows covers one TCR beta chain sequence. The antigen remains undetermined. The data stem from a study of blood T cell dynamics during melanoma immunotherapy. The wider study: Patients with metastatic melanoma got pembrolizumab or nivolumab-ipilimumab as first-line care. Study observations and caveats: The study could not tell melanoma-specific clones from general immune activation. Cell-free DNA CDR3 sequences most resembled the immune-effector CD8+ subset, which was also most clonal.

The assay was immunoSEQ multiplex PCR, and TCRdb's table has in-frame clones only and misses some. Among about 690 clones, roughly three quarters were seen once, and the ten largest hold about an eighth. Time point of the sample: pre-treatment baseline. TIE cells were CD3+ CD4- CD8+ CD45RA- CD45RO-high CD27- CCR7- memory T cells. Apart from a couple of fast progressors, RECIST 1.1 response was judged 12 weeks post-infusion. No patient had earlier systemic cancer treatment, concurrent immunosuppressants, or another active cancer. Trimming took 3 bases from V and 0 from J; bases not matched to a gene: 14. This CDR3 is built from 20 residues. Germline CDR1 and CDR2: PRHDT and FYEKMQ (reference sequence).

The sequencing used CD8+ T cells from blood, collected from a patient treated with checkpoint blockade. The receptor comes from a human donor with melanoma. V is TRBV13 and J is TRBJ2-3, with 11 positions matching TRBD2. The CDR3 DNA is TGTGCCAGCAGCTTTTACCGACTAGCGGGGATCGTAACTAGCACAGATACGCAGTATTTT. Residues: CASSFYRLAGIVTSTDTQYF.